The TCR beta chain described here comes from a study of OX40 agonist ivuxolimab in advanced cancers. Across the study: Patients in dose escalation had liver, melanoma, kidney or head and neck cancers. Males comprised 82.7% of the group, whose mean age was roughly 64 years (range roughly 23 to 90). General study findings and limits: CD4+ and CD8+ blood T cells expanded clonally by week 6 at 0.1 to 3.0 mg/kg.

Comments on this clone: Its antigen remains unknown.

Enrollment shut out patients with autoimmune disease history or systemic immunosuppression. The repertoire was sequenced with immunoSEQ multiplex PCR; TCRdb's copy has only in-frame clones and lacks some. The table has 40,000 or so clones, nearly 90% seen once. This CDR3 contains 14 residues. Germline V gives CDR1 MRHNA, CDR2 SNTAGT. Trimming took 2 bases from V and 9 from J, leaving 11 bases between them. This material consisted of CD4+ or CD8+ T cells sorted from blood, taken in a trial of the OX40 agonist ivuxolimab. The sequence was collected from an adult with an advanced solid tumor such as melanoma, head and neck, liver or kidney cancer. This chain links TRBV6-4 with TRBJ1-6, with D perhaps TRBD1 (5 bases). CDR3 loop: CASSDGGFGSPLHF. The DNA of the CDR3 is TGTGCCAGCAGTGACGGGGGGTTCGGTTCACCCCTCCACTTT.